Each of the 20 T cell receptor beta chains below was sequenced from the same sample in a study of cytomegalovirus exposure and HLA in healthy donors. In the PCR, 60 Vbeta and 13 Jbeta primers were used. TCRdb's copy holds only in-frame clones and misses some; the assay was immunoSEQ multiplex PCR. Among 100,000 to 150,000 clones listed, just under 75% were seen once. Sequencing used PBMCs. The source of these receptors is a man aged 60 to 69 in good health and CMV-seropositive.

The V gene is TRBV28, the J gene TRBJ1-4; D might be TRBD1 (6 bases). The CDR3 runs 17 residues. V lost 6 bases, J lost 8 bases, and 25 bases lay in between. Germline V gene lookup returns CDR1 MDHEN and CDR2 SYDVKM. CDR3 in DNA: TGTGCCAGCAGCACTACACTACAGGGATCAAGGAGGGAAAAACTGTTTTTT. This codes for CASSTTLQGSRREKLFF.

The chain uses TRBV7-9 and TRBJ2-7; possible D gene TRBD1, 6 bases. This CDR3 comprises 14 residues. Trimming left V 0 bases short and J 3 bases short, with 9 bases between. Germline V gene lookup returns CDR1 SEHNR and CDR2 FQNEAQ (reference sequence). The CDR3 DNA reads as TGTGCCAGCAGCTTAGCGGGACACAACTACGAGCAGTACTTC. Translated, it gives CASSLAGHNYEQYF.

The V gene is TRBV6-1, the J gene TRBJ1-5, with D unclear. Germline CDR1 MNHNS, CDR2 SASEGT. This CDR3 region has 14 residues. V shed 6 bases and J shed 3 bases, with 12 bases lying between them. In DNA, the CDR3 is TGTGCCAGCAGCAGCGGACGGTCCAATCAGCCCCAGCATTTT. It is translated as CASSSGRSNQPQHF.

The chain joins TRBV6-6 to TRBJ2-7; D perhaps matches TRBD2 (7 bases). The CDR3 spans 14 residues. Germline V gives CDR1 MNHNY, CDR2 SVGAGI (reference sequence). V lost 4 bases and J lost 4, with 14 bases in between. The CDR3 is CASSLIGRGYEQYF. The DNA for the CDR3 is TGTGCCAGCAGTTTGATAGGGAGGGGGTACGAGCAGTACTTC.

CDR3: CASSTGDRVWTEAFF. In DNA, the CDR3 is TGTGCCAGCAGTACAGGGGACAGGGTTTGGACTGAAGCTTTCTTT. The chain uses TRBV25-1 and TRBJ1-1, with 9 bases identical to TRBD1. Germline V gives CDR1 MGHDK, CDR2 SYGVNS. This CDR3 has 15 amino acids. V shed 5 bases and J 5 bases; nucleotides not matched to a gene: 9.

This clone appeared a few times. The gene calls are TRBV19 and TRBJ1-6; 8 bases fit TRBD1. The V and J ends lost 4 bases and 10 bases, in that order; junction bases with no gene match: 6. This CDR3 region has 14 residues. CDR1 and CDR2 (germline): LNHDA, SQIVND (reference sequence). The CDR3: CASSTTGVDSPLHF. Written as DNA, the CDR3 is TGTGCCAGTAGTACGACAGGGGTAGACTCACCCCTCCACTTT. Using reference TRBV19 and TRBJ1-6 for the parts outside the CDR3, the full variable domain is DGGITQSPKYLFRKEGQNVTLSCEQNLNHDAMYWYRQDPGQGLRLIYYSQIVNDFQKGDIAEGYSVSREKKESFPLTVTSAQKNPTAFYLCASSTTGVDSPLHFGNGTRLTVT.

Written as DNA, the CDR3 is TGTGCCAGCAGCGAGGGGACAGTCCAAGAGACCCAGTACTTC. The encoded protein is CASSEGTVQETQYF. The chain combines TRBV7-8 with TRBJ2-5; the match to TRBD1 covers 7 bases. The J segment lost 1 base and the V segment lost 5 bases, leaving 4 bases of the junction unmatched. CDR3 size: 14 residues. Germline assignment: CDR1 SGHVS and CDR2 FQNEAQ. The full variable domain, its missing parts supplied by reference TRBV7-8 and TRBJ2-5, is GAGVSQSPRYKVAKRGQDVALRCDPISGHVSLFWYQQALGQGPEFLTYFQNEAQLDKSGLPSDRFFAERPEGSVSTLKIQRTQQEDSAVYLCASSEGTVQETQYFGPGTRLLVL.

The V and J genes are TRBV19 and TRBJ1-2; 7 nucleotides match TRBD1. V was clipped by 5 bases and J by 7 bases; unmatched bases: 13. This CDR3 is 15 amino acids long. Germline V lookup: CDR1 LNHDA, CDR2 SQIVND (reference sequence). CDR3 residues: CASSPSRDRKAGYTF. CDR3 in DNA: TGTGCCAGTAGTCCATCCCGGGACAGAAAGGCTGGCTACACCTTC.

The chain uses TRBV6-5 and TRBJ2-7, with TRBD1 matching 9 bases. V trimming: 0 bases; J trimming: 3 bases; junction bases outside the gene matches: 6. Germline loops: CDR1 MNHEY, CDR2 SVGAGI. The CDR3 has 16 amino acids. The CDR3 loop reads CASSYSMGQGVYEQYF. For the CDR3, the DNA is TGTGCCAGCAGTTACTCGATGGGACAGGGCGTCTACGAGCAGTACTTC.

V usage is TRBV28 and J usage is TRBJ1-4, with D uncertain. The CDR3 has 11 residues. Between the trimmed V and J ends, which lost 7 bases and 7 bases, there was a span of 7 bases. CDR1 and CDR2 from the germline V gene are MDHEN and SYDVKM. CDR3 region: CASIGSEKLFF. The CDR3 nucleotides are TGTGCCAGCATTGGTAGTGAAAAACTGTTTTTT.

This chain uses TRBV4-1 with TRBJ1-2; D is perhaps TRBD1 (6 bases). The CDR3 loop spans 15 amino acids. The V end was cut by 0 bases, the J end by 6 bases, with 14 bases between. Germline CDR1 MGHRA, CDR2 YSYEKL. The CDR3 nucleotides are TGCGCCAGCAGCCAAGATCGGCAGGGGATGCATGGCTACACCTTC. Its translation is CASSQDRQGMHGYTF.

This chain connects TRBV6-1 to TRBJ2-3; tentatively, D is TRBD2 (5 bases). Trimming left V 4 bases short and J 3 bases short, with 14 bases between. Germline V gene data show CDR1 as MNHNS and CDR2 as SASEGT. The CDR3 is 15 residues long. The CDR3 DNA sequence: TGTGCCAGCAGTGGCAGGCCATCGGGAACAGATACGCAGTATTTT. Residues: CASSGRPSGTDTQYF.

The chain is built from TRBV6-5 and TRBJ1-6; 9 bases match TRBD1. Germline assignment: CDR1 MNHEY and CDR2 SVGAGI. The CDR3 length is 14 residues. V dropped 6 bases and J dropped 6; count of bases not matched to a gene: 3. The CDR3 sequence: CASRTGGSNSPLHF. CDR3 nucleotide sequence: TGTGCCAGCAGGACAGGGGGGAGTAATTCACCCCTCCACTTT.

The genes are TRBV6-5 and TRBJ2-2; D possibly corresponds to TRBD2 (6 bases). V lost 3 bases to trimming and J lost 3 bases, with 11 bases between them. Germline V gene lookup returns CDR1 MNHEY and CDR2 SVGAGI. The CDR3 totals 15 residues. The CDR3 reads CASSYAGTDTGELFF. CDR3 coding DNA: TGTGCCAGCAGTTATGCGGGGACTGACACCGGGGAGCTGTTTTTT.

The chain combines TRBV5-4 with TRBJ1-1, with a possible D match to TRBD1 (5 bases). Trimming shortened V by 0 bases and J by 5 bases, and 23 bases separated the two germline ends. There are 18 residues in the CDR3. Germline V gene sequence: CDR1 SGHNT, CDR2 YYREEE (reference sequence). For the CDR3, the DNA is TGTGCCAGCAGCTTGGCCGCGGGGGGTAGGGTGAGCGGTACTGAAGCTTTCTTT. Residues: CASSLAAGGRVSGTEAFF.

This clone appeared a few times. The chain joins TRBV7-3 to TRBJ2-5; no definite D call. Germline V CDR1 and CDR2: SGHTA, FQGTGA. The CDR3 is 13 amino acids. The V end was cut by 6 bases, the J end by 1 base, with 9 bases between. The CDR3, as DNA: TGTGCCAGCAGTAGACAAGTCCAAGAGACCCAGTACTTC. This gives the protein CASSRQVQETQYF. Full variable domain (rest looked up from reference TRBV7-3 and TRBJ2-5): GAGVSQTPSNKVTEKGKYVELRCDPISGHTALYWYRQSLGQGPEFLIYFQGTGAADDSGLPNDRFFAVRPEGSVSTLKIQRTERGDSAVYLCASSRQVQETQYFGPGTRLLVL.

The V and J genes are TRBV28 and TRBJ2-1; TRBD2 aligns across 9 bases. This CDR3 is 14 amino acids long. Germline CDR1 is MDHEN and CDR2 is SYDVKM. V dropped 6 bases and J dropped 6; count of bases not matched to a gene: 6. CDR3 DNA: TGTGCCAGCAGGGGGGAGCGGGGGGTCAATGAGCAGTTCTTC. The encoded protein is CASRGERGVNEQFF.

The chain links TRBV5-1 to TRBJ2-5, with TRBD1 matching 7 bases. The CDR3 consists of 15 residues. Per the germline V gene, CDR1 is SGHRS and CDR2 is YFSETQ. V lost 2 bases to trimming and J lost 5 bases; unmatched junction nucleotides: 9. As DNA, the CDR3 is TGCGCCAGCAGCTTAAACAGGGGATATGGCGAGACCCAGTACTTC. Translated, it gives CASSLNRGYGETQYF.

This chain connects TRBV19 to TRBJ2-2; D call uncertain. V lost 7 bases to trimming and J lost 4 bases, with 7 bases between them. The CDR3 has 12 residues. The germline CDR1 and CDR2 sequences are LNHDA and SQIVND (reference sequence). The CDR3 region is CASISFTGELFF. CDR3 coding DNA: TGTGCCAGTATTTCGTTCACCGGGGAGCTGTTTTTT.

This clone was counted a single time. This chain joins TRBV30 and TRBJ2-7; 7 bases fit TRBD1. The CDR3 consists of 12 residues. J lost 7 bases, V lost 5 bases, and 8 bases had no gene match. Germline CDR1 is GTSNPN and CDR2 is SVGIG (reference sequence). The DNA for the CDR3 is TGTGCCTGGGCCCGGACAGGTCAAGAGCAGTACTTC. Translating gives CAWARTGQEQYF.